Only a few counts were recorded for the clone carrying this T cell receptor beta chain. Its antigen is not known. The CDR3 spans 13 residues. V shed 5 bases, J shed 9 bases, and the junction held 6 bases outside the gene matches. The germline V gene encodes CDR1 SGHTS and CDR2 YDEGEE. The record originates from a study of cytomegalovirus exposure and HLA in healthy donors. Study conclusions and caveats: What a later analysis showed was that several of the most significant clusters appeared linked to common viral pathogens. Among TCR sequences, most were rare, though some public TCRs appeared in many donors.

60 Vbeta and 13 Jbeta primers were used in PCR. Source study methods: Counted up in a later analysis, unique TCR beta chains came to about 80 million, with around 9.9 million shared. The data were produced by immunoSEQ multiplex PCR, yet TCRdb's version contains in-frame clones alone and is incomplete. For V, J and clone size, that table is used; D and trimming come from the DNA. The table has about 84,000 clones, around three fifths seen once; the top ten hold approximately 16%. This sequence originates from a woman aged 40 to 50 in good health and CMV-seropositive. This rearrangement joins TRBV5-8 to TRBJ1-5; 9 nucleotides line up with TRBD1. The sample taken for sequencing was PBMCs. For the CDR3, the DNA is TGTGCCAGCAGTTTACAGGGGGCGGCGCCCCAGCATTTT. Translating it yields CASSLQGAAPQHF. Full variable domain (rest looked up from reference TRBV5-8 and TRBJ1-5): EAGVTQSPTHLIKTRGQQATLRCSPISGHTSVYWYQQALGLGLQFLLWYDEGEERNRGNFPPRFSGRQFPNYSSELNVNALELEDSALYLCASSLQGAAPQHFGDGTRLSIL.